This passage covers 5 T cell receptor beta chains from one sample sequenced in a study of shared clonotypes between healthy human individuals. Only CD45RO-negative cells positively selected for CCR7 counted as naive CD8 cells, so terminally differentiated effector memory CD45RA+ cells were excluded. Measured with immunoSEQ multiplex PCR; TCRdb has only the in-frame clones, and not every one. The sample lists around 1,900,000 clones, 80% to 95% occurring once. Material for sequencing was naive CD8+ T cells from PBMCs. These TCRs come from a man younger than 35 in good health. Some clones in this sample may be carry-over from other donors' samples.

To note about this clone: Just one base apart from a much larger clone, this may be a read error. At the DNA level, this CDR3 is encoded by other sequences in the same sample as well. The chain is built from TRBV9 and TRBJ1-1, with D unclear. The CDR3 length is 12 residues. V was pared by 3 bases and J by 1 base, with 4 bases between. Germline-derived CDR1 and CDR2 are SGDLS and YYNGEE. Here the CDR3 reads CASSEGNTEAFF. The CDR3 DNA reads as TGTGCCAGCAGCGAAGGGAACACTGAAGCTTTCTTT.

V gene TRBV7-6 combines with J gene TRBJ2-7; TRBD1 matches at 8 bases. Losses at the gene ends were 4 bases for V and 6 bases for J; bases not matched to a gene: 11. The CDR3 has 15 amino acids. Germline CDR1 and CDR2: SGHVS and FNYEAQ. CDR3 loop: CASSSRQGMPSEQYF. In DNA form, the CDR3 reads TGTGCCAGCAGCTCAAGACAGGGGATGCCTTCCGAGCAGTACTTC.

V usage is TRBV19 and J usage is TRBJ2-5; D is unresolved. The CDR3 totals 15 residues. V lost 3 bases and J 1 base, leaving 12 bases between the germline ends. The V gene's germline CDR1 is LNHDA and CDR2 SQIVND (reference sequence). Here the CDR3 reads CASSMFGGFQETQYF. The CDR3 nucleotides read TGTGCCAGTAGTATGTTTGGTGGGTTCCAAGAGACCCAGTACTTC.

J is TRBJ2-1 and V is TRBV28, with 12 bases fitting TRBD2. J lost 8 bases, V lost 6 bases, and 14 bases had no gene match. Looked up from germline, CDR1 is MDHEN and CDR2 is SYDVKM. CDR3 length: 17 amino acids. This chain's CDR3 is CASSLPLAGGPIYEQFF. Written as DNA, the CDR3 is TGTGCCAGCAGCTTACCCCTAGCGGGAGGGCCTATATATGAGCAGTTCTTC.

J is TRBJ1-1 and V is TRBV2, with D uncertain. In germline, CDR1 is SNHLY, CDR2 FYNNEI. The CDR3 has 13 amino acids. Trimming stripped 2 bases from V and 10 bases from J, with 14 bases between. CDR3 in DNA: TGTGCCAGCAGTGAAAGGTTTAGGTCGGTAGCTTTCTTT. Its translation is CASSERFRSVAFF.